This T cell receptor beta chain was recorded in a study of cytomegalovirus exposure and HLA in healthy donors. The study's findings and limits: On later analysis, the bulk of CMV-associated TCR beta chains appeared to be HLA-restricted. Per published accounts, TCR beta sequences correctly predicted the HLA-A and HLA-B alleles of most subjects.

As for this clone: The antigen is not known.

The CDR3 has 16 residues. V lost 4 bases and J lost 4, with 19 bases in between. The germline CDR1 and CDR2 sequences are MNHEY and SMNVEV (reference sequence). It was with 60 Vbeta and 13 Jbeta primers that the PCR ran. The data were produced by immunoSEQ multiplex PCR, yet TCRdb's version contains in-frame clones alone and is incomplete. There are fewer than 200,000 clones in the sample; approximately 80% occur only once, and under 6% lies in the top ten. The gene calls are TRBV27 and TRBJ1-2; D is perhaps TRBD1 (5 bases). The sequence was collected from a woman aged 45-65 years in good health and CMV-seropositive. Specimen: PBMCs. The CDR3: CASSSAARGESYGYTF. The CDR3 DNA reads as TGTGCCAGCAGTTCGGCCGCCCGGGGGGAGAGCTATGGCTACACCTTC.